This TCR beta chain was sequenced for a study of blood T cells in healthy people across ages. Findings and caveats of the study: Both naive CD4+ cell counts and diversity were greater in long-lived donors than in aged donors.

The CDR3 totals 14 residues. The V end was cut by 1 base, the J end by 2 bases, with 6 bases between. Germline values: CDR1 MGHDK, CDR2 SYGVNS. For the second PCR, which ran for about 6 to 11 cycles, a sample-barcoded 5' primer and a J-beta primer mix were used. Via MiXCR, TCRdb re-called the 5' RACE reads, giving one row per CDR3 protein. The sample has hundreds of thousands of distinct CDR3 sequences, about 21% seen once. Comment on this clonotype: As yet, its antigen is unknown.

The sequenced sample was blood. This rearrangement joins TRBV25-1 to TRBJ1-5; D gene ambiguous. The sequence came from a man aged 65-85 years in good health. The CDR3 DNA reads as TGTGCCAGCAGTGAATTTGGGGGCAATCAGCCCCAGCATTTT. Its protein product is CASSEFGGNQPQHF.